This is a list of T cell receptor beta chains from one sample in a study of identical twins' blood T cells. TCRdb itself ran the 5' RACE reads through MiXCR, one entry per CDR3 protein. Of 400,000 or so distinct CDR3 sequences in the sample, under 30% were seen once. The sample taken for sequencing was PBMCs. All receptors come from a woman between 18 and 50 years old in good health. Both conserved end residues are part of each CDR3. Fields, in order: V gene, clone size, D gene, J gene, CDR3 protein, CDR3 DNA. D genes are given only for firm matches. The size of a clone is reported for some rows only, either as once, few or many, or as a class for expanded clones.

>TRBV25-1|few|NA|TRBJ1-2
CASSDVRGSKNYGYTF
TGTGCCAGCAGTGATGTAAGGGGCAGTAAGAACTATGGCTACACCTTC
>TRBV20-1|few|TRBD1|TRBJ1-2
CSAGTGKGYTF
TGCAGTGCCGGGACAGGGAAGGGCTACACCTTC
>TRBV9|NA|NA|TRBJ1-1
CASSSGSGDTEAFF
TGTGCCAGCAGCTCAGGGTCAGGCGACACTGAAGCTTTCTTT
>TRBV29-1|few|NA|TRBJ2-5
CSVTPSQETQYF
TGCAGCGTTACCCCTTCACAAGAGACCCAGTACTTC
>TRBV6-2/TRBV6-3|NA|TRBD2|TRBJ2-3
CASSYWASGRKDTQYF
TGTGCCAGCAGTTACTGGGCTAGCGGGAGGAAAGATACGCAGTATTTT
>TRBV20-1|NA|NA|TRBJ1-3
CSAPRPSGNTIYF
TGCAGTGCTCCCCGGCCCTCTGGAAACACCATATATTTT
>TRBV2|many|NA|TRBJ1-1
CASSVSGRDTEAFF
TGTGCCAGCAGTGTATCAGGGCGGGACACTGAAGCTTTCTTT
>TRBV20-1|NA|TRBD2|TRBJ2-7
CSAAWEGYEQYF
TGCAGTGCTGCTTGGGAGGGCTACGAGCAGTACTTC
>TRBV29-1|few|NA|TRBJ2-2
CSVEGLNTGELFF
TGCAGCGTTGAAGGACTGAACACCGGGGAGCTGTTTTTT
>TRBV20-1|NA|NA|TRBJ1-5
CSATSTGSHNQPQHF
TGCAGTGCAACTTCGACAGGCTCTCACAATCAGCCCCAGCATTTT
>TRBV9|many|NA|TRBJ2-7
CASRQGYEQYF
TGTGCCAGCAGGCAGGGTTACGAGCAGTACTTC
>TRBV5-6|few|NA|TRBJ1-1
CASSSQWRNTEAFF
TGTGCCAGCAGCTCCCAATGGAGGAACACTGAAGCTTTCTTT
>TRBV3-1|NA|NA|TRBJ1-6
CASSQGADSPLHF
TGTGCCAGCAGCCAGGGAGCCGATTCACCCCTCCACTTT
>TRBV20-1|few|NA|TRBJ2-3
CSASRGGIRDTQYF
TGCAGTGCTAGTAGGGGTGGTATTCGAGATACGCAGTATTTT
>TRBV20-1|many|TRBD2|TRBJ2-3
CSALPHWKRGIPTDTQYF
TGCAGTGCTCTCCCCCACTGGAAGCGGGGTATTCCCACAGATACGCAGTATTTT
>TRBV19|many|NA|TRBJ1-4
CASSVHAAGTNEKLFF
TGTGCCAGTAGTGTCCACGCGGCAGGGACTAATGAAAAACTGTTTTTT
>TRBV6-5|NA|TRBD1|TRBJ1-5
CASSYRTGSNQPQHF
TGTGCCAGCAGTTACCGGACAGGGAGCAATCAGCCCCAGCATTTT
>TRBV4-3|NA|NA|TRBJ1-4
CASRGLNNEKLFF
TGCGCCAGCCGGGGACTTAATAATGAAAAACTGTTTTTT
>TRBV19|NA|TRBD1|TRBJ2-2
CASKGGQENTGELFF
TGTGCCAGTAAAGGGGGACAGGAGAACACCGGGGAGCTGTTTTTT
>TRBV6-6|few|NA|TRBJ2-7
CASRAQLDYEQYF
TGTGCCAGCAGAGCCCAGTTAGACTACGAGCAGTACTTC
>TRBV29-1|NA|NA|TRBJ1-1
CSVTTHTEAFF
TGCAGCGTTACAACCCACACTGAAGCTTTCTTT
>TRBV27|NA|NA|TRBJ1-6
CASSLRHAYNSPLHF
TGTGCCAGCAGTCTCCGACACGCATATAATTCACCCCTCCACTTT
>TRBV5-4|NA|NA|TRBJ1-2
CASSFETNYGYTF
TGTGCCAGCAGCTTCGAGACGAACTATGGCTACACCTTC
>TRBV30|few|NA|TRBJ1-5
CAWTRDRNQPQHF
TGTGCCTGGACCCGGGACCGTAATCAGCCCCAGCATTTT
>TRBV7-8|NA|TRBD2|TRBJ2-1
CASSLQTSGRLDEQFF
TGTGCCAGCAGCCTCCAAACTAGCGGGAGGCTCGATGAGCAGTTCTTC
>TRBV6-2/TRBV6-3|many|TRBD1|TRBJ2-2
CASSYSTTGALVGELFF
TGTGCCAGCAGTTACTCTACTACAGGGGCCCTCGTCGGGGAGCTGTTTTTT
>TRBV11-2|NA|TRBD1|TRBJ1-5
CASSLEGGFGQPQHF
TGTGCCAGCAGCTTAGAAGGGGGCTTCGGACAGCCCCAGCATTTT
>TRBV5-6|few|NA|TRBJ1-2
CASSLSRDYGYTF
TGTGCCAGCAGCTTGTCAAGAGACTATGGCTACACCTTC
>TRBV5-1|few|TRBD1|TRBJ1-1
CASSPQGQGTTEAFF
TGCGCCAGCAGCCCCCAGGGACAGGGGACCACTGAAGCTTTCTTT
>TRBV29-1|many|NA|TRBJ2-3
CSVRNSFSTDTQYF
TGCAGCGTCCGGAACAGCTTTAGCACAGATACGCAGTATTTT
>TRBV7-2|NA|NA|TRBJ2-1
CASSPGASEYNEQFF
TGTGCCAGCAGCCCCGGGGCTAGCGAATACAATGAGCAGTTCTTC
>TRBV29-1|many|TRBD1|TRBJ1-1
CSVETGQGNTEAFF
TGCAGCGTTGAAACAGGACAGGGGAACACTGAAGCTTTCTTT
>TRBV5-4|NA|TRBD2|TRBJ2-2
CTSSLLAGGGELFF
TGTACCAGCAGCTTACTAGCGGGCGGCGGGGAGCTGTTTTTT
>TRBV29-1|many|NA|TRBJ1-1
CSVEQQGNTEAFF
TGCAGCGTTGAACAACAGGGAAACACTGAAGCTTTCTTT
>TRBV10-3|many|NA|TRBJ2-1
CAISGQYNEQFF
TGTGCCATCAGTGGTCAGTACAATGAGCAGTTCTTC
>TRBV20-1|NA|NA|TRBJ1-3
CSASNRGGSGNTIYF
TGCAGTGCTAGTAACAGAGGGGGCTCTGGAAACACCATATATTTT
>TRBV7-8|NA|NA|TRBJ1-2
CASSLVTGREYYGYTF
TGTGCCAGCAGCTTAGTTACAGGGAGGGAGTACTATGGCTACACCTTC
>TRBV7-2|few|NA|TRBJ2-7
CASSLLGTGEQYF
TGTGCCAGCAGCTTACTAGGGACGGGCGAGCAGTACTTC
>TRBV20-1|NA|NA|TRBJ1-6
CSAVRGGGNSPLHF
TGCAGTGCTGTCAGGGGCGGTGGCAATTCACCCCTCCACTTT
>TRBV3-1|NA|NA|TRBJ1-1
CASSQDWRGSNTEAFF
TGTGCCAGCAGCCAAGATTGGAGGGGATCGAACACTGAAGCTTTCTTT
>TRBV4-2|NA|NA|TRBJ2-2
CASSQEAQTTGELFF
TGTGCCAGCAGCCAAGAAGCCCAGACAACCGGGGAGCTGTTTTTT
>TRBV7-2|few|NA|TRBJ1-1
CASSLVATEAFF
TGTGCCAGCAGCTTAGTCGCCACTGAAGCTTTCTTT
>TRBV29-1|NA|TRBD1|TRBJ2-2
CSVVQGANTGELFF
TGCAGCGTTGTACAGGGGGCGAACACCGGGGAGCTGTTTTTT
>TRBV19|few|NA|TRBJ1-6
CASKSGDYNSPLHF
TGTGCCAGTAAATCAGGGGATTATAATTCACCCCTCCACTTT
>TRBV10-3|NA|TRBD1|TRBJ2-7
CAISGQGKHEQYF
TGTGCCATCAGTGGACAGGGGAAACACGAGCAGTACTTC
>TRBV29-1|NA|TRBD1|TRBJ1-5
CSVVFPNKGAEQPQHF
TGCAGCGTTGTGTTCCCAAATAAGGGGGCCGAGCAGCCCCAGCATTTT
>TRBV12-5|NA|NA|TRBJ2-2
CASGSPDGSNTGELFF
TGTGCTAGTGGTAGCCCAGACGGCTCGAACACCGGGGAGCTGTTTTTT
>TRBV7-9|NA|TRBD1|TRBJ1-2
CASSFQGAMGNYGYTF
TGTGCCAGCAGCTTCCAGGGGGCTATGGGTAACTATGGCTACACCTTC
>TRBV19|NA|TRBD2|TRBJ2-1
CAGSTLSGGVYNEQFF
TGTGCCGGTAGTACCCTTAGCGGGGGGGTTTACAATGAGCAGTTCTTC
>TRBV7-9|NA|NA|TRBJ1-1
CASSDYRATEAFF
TGTGCCAGCAGCGATTACAGGGCCACTGAAGCTTTCTTT
>TRBV7-2|NA|TRBD1|TRBJ1-5
CASSANRGGQPQHF
TGTGCCAGCAGCGCAAACAGGGGAGGTCAGCCCCAGCATTTT
>TRBV5-1|NA|NA|TRBJ1-2
CASREMAGEGDGYTF
TGCGCCAGCAGAGAAATGGCAGGGGAGGGTGATGGCTACACCTTC
>TRBV9|once|NA|TRBJ2-1
CASRVGQTEQFF
TGTGCCAGCCGCGTAGGGCAAACCGAGCAGTTCTTC
>TRBV9|few|NA|TRBJ1-1
CASSIDPALNTEAFF
TGTGCCAGCAGCATAGACCCAGCTTTGAACACTGAAGCTTTCTTT
>TRBV6-6|NA|TRBD1|TRBJ1-2
CGSSGGQDHGYTF
TGTGGCAGCAGCGGCGGACAGGATCACGGCTACACCTTC
>TRBV18|few|TRBD1|TRBJ1-1
CASSFRQGGVNTEAFF
TGTGCCAGCTCATTCCGGCAGGGGGGGGTCAACACTGAAGCTTTCTTT
>TRBV9|many|NA|TRBJ2-2
CASSVGVNTGELFF
TGTGCCAGCAGCGTAGGAGTAAACACCGGGGAGCTGTTTTTT
>TRBV10-2|few|NA|TRBJ2-2
CASSWTGELFF
TGCGCCAGCAGTTGGACCGGGGAGCTGTTTTTT
>TRBV6-2/TRBV6-3|NA|TRBD2|TRBJ2-1
CAGSYGLAARGQFF
TGTGCCGGCAGTTATGGGCTAGCGGCACGCGGGCAGTTCTTC